This T cell receptor (beta chain) was sequenced for a study of shared clonotypes between healthy human individuals. The naive CD8 fraction comprised CD45RO-negative cells positively selected for CCR7 and excluded terminally differentiated effector memory CD45RA+ cells. Germline CDR1 SQVTM, CDR2 ANQGSEA. The CDR3 runs 14 residues. The J segment lost 4 bases and the V segment lost 6 bases, leaving 10 bases of the junction unmatched. About this clone: This specimen includes other DNA sequences encoding the same CDR3.

Sorted-subset replicate PCRs used around 0.2 ug DNA, some 30,000 T cell genomes. TCRdb keeps only in-frame clones here, not all; method: immunoSEQ multiplex PCR. The sample holds around 550,000 clones, around 96% seen once. The source of this sequence is a woman aged 30 to 39 in good health. The chain couples TRBV29-1 to TRBJ1-1; TRBD1 matches 8 bases. The sequencing input was naive CD8+ T cells sorted from blood. The CDR3 reads CSVEGPGGGTEAFF. DNA of the CDR3: TGCAGCGTCGAGGGTCCAGGGGGCGGCACTGAAGCTTTCTTT.